This T cell receptor (beta chain) was captured in a study of blood T cell repertoires in COVID-19. The repertoire was sequenced with immunoSEQ multiplex PCR; TCRdb's copy has only in-frame clones and lacks some. Found here are roughly 240,000 clones, approximately 90% of them singletons; the top ten hold over 0.75%. V lost 6 bases, J lost 15 bases, and 21 bases lay in between. This CDR3 has 13 residues. Germline CDR1 SNHLY, CDR2 FYNNEI. Sequenced input: PBMCs or T cells enriched from blood (not recorded which). The chain employs TRBV2 and TRBJ2-1, with D possibly being TRBD1 (6 bases). The clonotype comes from a man between 50 and 59 years old who had been exposed to COVID-19. The CDR3 DNA reads as TGTGCCAGCAGAACCTTCGGGACACGGAATCGGTTCTTC. Encoded protein: CASRTFGTRNRFF.